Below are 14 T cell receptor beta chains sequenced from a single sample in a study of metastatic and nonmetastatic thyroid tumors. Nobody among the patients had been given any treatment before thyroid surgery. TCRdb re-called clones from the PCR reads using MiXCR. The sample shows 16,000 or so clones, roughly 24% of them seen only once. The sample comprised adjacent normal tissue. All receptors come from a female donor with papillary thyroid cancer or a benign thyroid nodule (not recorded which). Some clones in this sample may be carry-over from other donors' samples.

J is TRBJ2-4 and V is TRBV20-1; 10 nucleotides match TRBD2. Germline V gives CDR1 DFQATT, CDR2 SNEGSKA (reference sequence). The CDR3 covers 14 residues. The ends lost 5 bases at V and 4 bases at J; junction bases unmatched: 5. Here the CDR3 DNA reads TGCAGTGCTGGAGCGGGAGGGACGAAAAACATTCAGTACTTC. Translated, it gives CSAGAGGTKNIQYF.

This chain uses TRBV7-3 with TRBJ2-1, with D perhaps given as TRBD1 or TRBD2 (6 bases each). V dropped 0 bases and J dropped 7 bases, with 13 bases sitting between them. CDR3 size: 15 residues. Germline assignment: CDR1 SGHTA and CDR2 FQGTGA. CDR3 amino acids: CASSLTGGPENEQFF. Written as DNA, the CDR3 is TGTGCCAGCAGCTTAACGGGGGGCCCCGAAAATGAGCAGTTCTTC. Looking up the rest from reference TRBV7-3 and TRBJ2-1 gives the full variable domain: GAGVSQTPSNKVTEKGKYVELRCDPISGHTALYWYRQSLGQGPEFLIYFQGTGAADDSGLPNDRFFAVRPEGSVSTLKIQRTERGDSAVYLCASSLTGGPENEQFFGPGTRLTVL.

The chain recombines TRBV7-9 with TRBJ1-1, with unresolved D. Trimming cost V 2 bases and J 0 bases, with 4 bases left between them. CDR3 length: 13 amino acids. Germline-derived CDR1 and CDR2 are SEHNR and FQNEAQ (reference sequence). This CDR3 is CASSLSVNTEAFF. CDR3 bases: TGTGCCAGCAGCTTATCAGTGAACACTGAAGCTTTCTTT.

The CDR3 coding sequence is TGCAGCGTACAAGGTATCTACTCAGAGACCCAGTACTTC. Translation gives CSVQGIYSETQYF. The V and J genes are TRBV29-1 and TRBJ2-5; D gene unclear. Trimming removed 6 bases at V and 4 bases at J, with 15 bases between. CDR1 and CDR2 from the germline V gene are SQVTM and ANQGSEA. This CDR3 has 13 amino acids. Full variable domain (outside the CDR3, taken from reference TRBV29-1 and TRBJ2-5): SAVISQKPSRDICQRGTSLTIQCQVDSQVTMMFWYRQQPGQSLTLIATANQGSEATYESGFVIDKFPISRPNLTFSTLTVSNMSPEDSSIYLCSVQGIYSETQYFGPGTRLLVL.

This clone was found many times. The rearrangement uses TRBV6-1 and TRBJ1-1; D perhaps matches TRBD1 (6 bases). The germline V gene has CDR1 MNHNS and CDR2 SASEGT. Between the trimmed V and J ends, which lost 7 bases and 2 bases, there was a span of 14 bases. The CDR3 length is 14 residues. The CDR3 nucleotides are TGTGCCAGCATCCCCACAGGGCTAAACACTGAAGCTTTCTTT. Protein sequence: CASIPTGLNTEAFF.

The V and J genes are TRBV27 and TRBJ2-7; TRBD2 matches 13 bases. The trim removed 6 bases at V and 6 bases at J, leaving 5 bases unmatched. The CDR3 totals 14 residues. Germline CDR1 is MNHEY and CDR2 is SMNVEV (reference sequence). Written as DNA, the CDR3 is TGTGCCAGCAGCTCCGGGACTAGCGGGATCGAGCAGTACTTC. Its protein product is CASSSGTSGIEQYF.

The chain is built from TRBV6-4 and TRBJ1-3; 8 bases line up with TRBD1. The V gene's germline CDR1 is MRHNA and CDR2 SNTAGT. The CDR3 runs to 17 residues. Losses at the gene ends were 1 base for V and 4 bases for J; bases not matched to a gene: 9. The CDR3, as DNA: TGTGCCAGCAGTGACTGCCCCCGACAGGGGCAAGGAAACACCATATATTTT. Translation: CASSDCPRQGQGNTIYF.

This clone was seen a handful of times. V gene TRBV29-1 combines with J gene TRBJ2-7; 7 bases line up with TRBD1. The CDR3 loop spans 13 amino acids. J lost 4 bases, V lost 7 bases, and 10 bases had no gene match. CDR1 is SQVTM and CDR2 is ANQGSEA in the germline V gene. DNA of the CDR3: TGCAGCGGGAAGACAGGGTCATTTTACGAGCAGTACTTC. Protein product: CSGKTGSFYEQYF.

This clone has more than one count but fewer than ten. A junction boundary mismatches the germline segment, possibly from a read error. Written as DNA, the CDR3 is TGTGCCAGCAGTTACACGTCCAGGGGCGATGGCTGCACCTTC. It specifies CASSYTSRGDGCTF. J is TRBJ1-2 and V is TRBV6-5, with D possibly matching TRBD1 (6 bases). The CDR3 length is 14 residues. The V gene's germline CDR1 is MNHEY and CDR2 SVGAGI.

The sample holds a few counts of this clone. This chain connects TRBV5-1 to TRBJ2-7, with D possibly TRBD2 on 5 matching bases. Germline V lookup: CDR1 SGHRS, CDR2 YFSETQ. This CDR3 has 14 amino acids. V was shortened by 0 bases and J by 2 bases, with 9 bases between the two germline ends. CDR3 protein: CASSLEGATYEQYF. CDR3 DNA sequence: TGCGCCAGCAGCTTGGAGGGAGCTACCTACGAGCAGTACTTC. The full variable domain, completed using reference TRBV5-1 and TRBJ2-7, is KAGVTQTPRYLIKTRGQQVTLSCSPISGHRSVSWYQQTPGQGLQFLFEYFSETQRNKGNFPGRFSGRQFSNSRSEMNVSTLELGDSALYLCASSLEGATYEQYFGPGTRLTVT.

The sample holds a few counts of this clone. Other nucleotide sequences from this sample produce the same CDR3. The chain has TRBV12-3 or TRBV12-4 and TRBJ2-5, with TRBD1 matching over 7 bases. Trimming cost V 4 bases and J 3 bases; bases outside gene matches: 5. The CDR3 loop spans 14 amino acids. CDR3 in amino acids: CASSYTGTEETQYF. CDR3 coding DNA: TGTGCCAGCAGTTATACCGGGACAGAAGAGACCCAGTACTTC.

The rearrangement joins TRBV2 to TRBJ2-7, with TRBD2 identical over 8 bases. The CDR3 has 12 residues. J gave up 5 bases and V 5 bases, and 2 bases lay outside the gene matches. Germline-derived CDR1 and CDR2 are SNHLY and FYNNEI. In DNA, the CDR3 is TGTGCCAGCAGTCGGGGGGGCCACGAGCAGTACTTC. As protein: CASSRGGHEQYF.

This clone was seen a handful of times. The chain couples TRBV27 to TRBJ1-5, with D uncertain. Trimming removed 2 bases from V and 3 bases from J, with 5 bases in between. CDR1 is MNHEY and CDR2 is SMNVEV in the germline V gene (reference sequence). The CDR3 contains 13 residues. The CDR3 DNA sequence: TGTGCCAGCAGTTTACGGGACAATCAGCCCCAGCATTTT. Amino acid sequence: CASSLRDNQPQHF.

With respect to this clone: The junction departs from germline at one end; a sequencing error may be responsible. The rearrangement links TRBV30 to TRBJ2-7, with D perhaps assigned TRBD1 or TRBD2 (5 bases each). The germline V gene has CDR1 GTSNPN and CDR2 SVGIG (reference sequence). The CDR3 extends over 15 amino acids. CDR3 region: CAWSKGPGPAYEQCF. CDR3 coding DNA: TGTGCCTGGAGCAAGGGACCGGGCCCAGCCTACGAGCAGTGCTTC.